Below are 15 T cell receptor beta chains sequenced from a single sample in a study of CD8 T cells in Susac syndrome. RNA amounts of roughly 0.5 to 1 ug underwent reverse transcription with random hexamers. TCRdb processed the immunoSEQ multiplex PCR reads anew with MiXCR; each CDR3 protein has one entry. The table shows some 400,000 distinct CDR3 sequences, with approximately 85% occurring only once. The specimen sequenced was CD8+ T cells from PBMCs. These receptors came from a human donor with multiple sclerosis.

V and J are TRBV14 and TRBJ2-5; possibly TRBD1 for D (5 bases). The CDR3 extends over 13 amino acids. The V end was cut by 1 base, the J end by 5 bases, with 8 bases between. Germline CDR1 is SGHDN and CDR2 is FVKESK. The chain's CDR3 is CASSQVDSETQYF. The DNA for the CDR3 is TGTGCCAGCAGCCAAGTCGACAGCGAGACCCAGTACTTC.

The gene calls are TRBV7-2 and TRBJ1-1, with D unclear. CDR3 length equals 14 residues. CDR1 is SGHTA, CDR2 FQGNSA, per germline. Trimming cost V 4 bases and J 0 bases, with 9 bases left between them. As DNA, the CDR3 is TGTGCCAGCAGCTCTCCAGCCCTGAACACTGAAGCTTTCTTT. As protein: CASSSPALNTEAFF. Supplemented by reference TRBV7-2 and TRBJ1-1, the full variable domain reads GAGVSQSPSNKVTEKGKDVELRCDPISGHTALYWYRQSLGQGLEFLIYFQGNSAPDKSGLPSDRFSAERTGGSVSTLTIQRTQQEDSAVYLCASSSPALNTEAFFGQGTRLTVV.

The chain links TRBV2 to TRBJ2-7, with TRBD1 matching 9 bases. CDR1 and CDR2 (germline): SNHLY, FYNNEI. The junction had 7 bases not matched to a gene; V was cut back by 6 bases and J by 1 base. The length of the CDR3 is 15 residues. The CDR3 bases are TGTGCCAGCAGGCCCGGGACAGGGAGTTCCTACGAGCAGTACTTC. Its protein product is CASRPGTGSSYEQYF.

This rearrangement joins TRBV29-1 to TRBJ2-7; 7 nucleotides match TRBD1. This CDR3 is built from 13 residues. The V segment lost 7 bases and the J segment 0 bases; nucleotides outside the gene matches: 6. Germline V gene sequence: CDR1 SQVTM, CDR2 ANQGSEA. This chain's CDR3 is CSGKGGDSYEQYF. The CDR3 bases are TGCAGCGGTAAAGGGGGCGACTCCTACGAGCAGTACTTC.

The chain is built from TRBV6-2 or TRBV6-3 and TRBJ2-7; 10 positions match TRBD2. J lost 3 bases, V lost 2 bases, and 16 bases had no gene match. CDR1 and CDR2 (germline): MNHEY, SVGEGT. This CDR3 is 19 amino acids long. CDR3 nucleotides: TGTGCCAGCAGTTACAATCCTAGCGGGAGACCCGATCGCGGCTACGAGCAGTACTTC. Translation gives CASSYNPSGRPDRGYEQYF.

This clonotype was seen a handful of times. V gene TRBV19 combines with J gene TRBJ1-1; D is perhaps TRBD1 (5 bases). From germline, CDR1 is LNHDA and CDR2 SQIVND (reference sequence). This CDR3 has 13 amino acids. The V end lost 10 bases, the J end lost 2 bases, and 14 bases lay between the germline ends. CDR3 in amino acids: CATSPQGNTEAFF. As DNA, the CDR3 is TGTGCCACCAGTCCGCAGGGAAACACTGAAGCTTTCTTT.

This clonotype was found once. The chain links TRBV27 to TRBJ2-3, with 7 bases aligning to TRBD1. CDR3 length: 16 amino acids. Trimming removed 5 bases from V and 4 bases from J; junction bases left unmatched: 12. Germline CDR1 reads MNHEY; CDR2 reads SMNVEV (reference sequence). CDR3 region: CASSQRLTGMPDTQYF. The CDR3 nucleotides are TGTGCCAGCAGTCAGAGATTGACAGGGATGCCAGATACGCAGTATTTT.

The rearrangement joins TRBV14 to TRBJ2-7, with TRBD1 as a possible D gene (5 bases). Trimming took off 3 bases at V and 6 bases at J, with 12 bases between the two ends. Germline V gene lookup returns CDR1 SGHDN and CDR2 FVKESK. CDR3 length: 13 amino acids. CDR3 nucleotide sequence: TGTGCCAGCAGCCATGAGGCAGGGATCGAGCAGTACTTC. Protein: CASSHEAGIEQYF.

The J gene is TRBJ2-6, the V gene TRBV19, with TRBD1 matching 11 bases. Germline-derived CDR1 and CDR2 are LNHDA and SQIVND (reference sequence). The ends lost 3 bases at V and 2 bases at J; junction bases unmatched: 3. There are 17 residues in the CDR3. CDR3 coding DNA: TGTGCCAGTAGTATCGAGGGACAGGGGGCTGGGGCCAACGTCCTGACTTTC. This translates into CASSIEGQGAGANVLTF. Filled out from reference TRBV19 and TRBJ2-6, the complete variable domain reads DGGITQSPKYLFRKEGQNVTLSCEQNLNHDAMYWYRQDPGQGLRLIYYSQIVNDFQKGDIAEGYSVSREKKESFPLTVTSAQKNPTAFYLCASSIEGQGAGANVLTFGAGSRLTVL.

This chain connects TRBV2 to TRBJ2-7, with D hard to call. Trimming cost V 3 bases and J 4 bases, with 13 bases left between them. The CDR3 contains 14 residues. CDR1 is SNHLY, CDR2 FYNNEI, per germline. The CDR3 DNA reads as TGTGCCAGCAGTGATCCAGACCTAGGATACGAGCAGTACTTC. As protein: CASSDPDLGYEQYF.

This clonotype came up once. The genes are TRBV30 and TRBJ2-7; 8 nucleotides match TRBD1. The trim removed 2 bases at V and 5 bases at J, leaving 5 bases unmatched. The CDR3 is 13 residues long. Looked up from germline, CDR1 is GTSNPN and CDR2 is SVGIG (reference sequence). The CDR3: CAWSRTGWDEQYF. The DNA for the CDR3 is TGTGCCTGGAGTCGGACAGGGTGGGACGAGCAGTACTTC.

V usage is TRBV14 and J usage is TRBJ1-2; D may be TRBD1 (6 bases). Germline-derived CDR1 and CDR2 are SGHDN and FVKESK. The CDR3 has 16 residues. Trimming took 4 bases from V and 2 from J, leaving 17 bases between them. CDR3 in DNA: TGTGCCAGCAGCCCCCCCGGGGGCATTCAGAACTATGGCTACACCTTC. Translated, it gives CASSPPGGIQNYGYTF.

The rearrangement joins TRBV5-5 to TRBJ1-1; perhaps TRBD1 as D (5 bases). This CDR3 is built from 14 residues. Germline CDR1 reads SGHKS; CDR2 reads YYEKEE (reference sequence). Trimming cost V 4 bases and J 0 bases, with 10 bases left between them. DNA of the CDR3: TGTGCCAGCAGCCGAGGGGAGATGAACACTGAAGCTTTCTTT. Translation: CASSRGEMNTEAFF.

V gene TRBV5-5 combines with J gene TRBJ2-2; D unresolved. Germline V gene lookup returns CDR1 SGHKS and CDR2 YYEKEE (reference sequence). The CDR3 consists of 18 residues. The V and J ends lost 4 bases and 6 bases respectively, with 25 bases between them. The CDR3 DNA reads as TGTGCCAGCAGCCTCTGGCTAGGATCGGTTGAGAATTCCGGGGAGCTGTTTTTT. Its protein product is CASSLWLGSVENSGELFF.

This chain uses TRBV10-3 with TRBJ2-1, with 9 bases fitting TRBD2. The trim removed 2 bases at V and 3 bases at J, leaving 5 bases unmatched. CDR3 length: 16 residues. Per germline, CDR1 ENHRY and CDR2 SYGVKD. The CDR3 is CAISEMAGGDYNEQFF. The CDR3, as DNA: TGTGCCATCAGTGAGATGGCGGGGGGGGACTACAATGAGCAGTTCTTC.